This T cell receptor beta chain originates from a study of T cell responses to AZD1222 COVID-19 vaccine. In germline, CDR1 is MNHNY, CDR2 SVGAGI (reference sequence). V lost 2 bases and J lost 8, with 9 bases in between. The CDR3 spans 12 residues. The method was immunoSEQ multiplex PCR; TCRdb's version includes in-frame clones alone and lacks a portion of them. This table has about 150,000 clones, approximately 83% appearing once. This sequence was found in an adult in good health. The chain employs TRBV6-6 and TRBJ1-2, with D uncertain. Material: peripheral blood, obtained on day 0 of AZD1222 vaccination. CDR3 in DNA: TGTGCCAGCAGTTACGAGGGTTGGGGCTACACCTTC. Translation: CASSYEGWGYTF.